This TCR beta chain was captured by sequencing in a study of blood T cell repertoires in COVID-19. In the study overall: Acute and convalescent COVID-19 samples came from the United States, Italy and Spain. PBMCs, B-cell-depleted T cells, or T cells were the source of the cDNA or gDNA that made up the material.

V was clipped by 2 bases and J by 3 bases; unmatched bases: 12. Germline values: CDR1 LGHDT, CDR2 YNNKEL (reference sequence). The CDR3 is 18 residues long. In the authors' methods: It was from reference gene primer amplification that nucleated cell counts were estimated. The data were produced by immunoSEQ multiplex PCR, yet TCRdb's version contains in-frame clones alone and is incomplete. V and J calls and clone size are copied from that table; D and trimming were computed from the DNA. The sample has under 250,000 clones, more than 75% seen once. The specimen sequenced was peripheral blood. V and J are TRBV3-1 (or the pseudogene TRBV3-2) and TRBJ2-3, with 9 bases matching TRBD2. The TCR originated in a woman aged 55-69 years who had recovered from COVID-19. DNA for the CDR3: TGTGCCAGCAGCCAACCGGGACTAGCCCTCTCCCCAACAGATACGCAGTATTTT. It is translated as CASSQPGLALSPTDTQYF.